Below are 32 T cell receptor beta chains sequenced from a single sample in a study of T cells in Graves' hyperthyroidism and ophthalmopathy. The CDR3 regions of TCR beta were amplified from RNA transcripts. The TCR CDR3 first-round RT-PCR relied on the HTBI primer set. TCRdb reprocessed the multiplex PCR reads with MiXCR, giving one entry per CDR3 protein. The repertoire has about half a million distinct CDR3 sequences, 22% of them found once; the top ten carry about 49%. The specimen sequenced was blood. The receptor source for this set is a woman aged 70-85 years with Graves' ophthalmopathy.

The J gene is TRBJ1-2, the V gene TRBV6-1, with 8 positions matching TRBD1. Trimming took 6 bases from V and 2 from J; bases not matched to a gene: 5. CDR3 length: 14 amino acids. Germline CDR1 is MNHNS and CDR2 is SASEGT. The CDR3 bases are TGTGCCAGCAGGCAGGGGGCGAGCAACTATGGCTACACCTTC. Its protein product is CASRQGASNYGYTF.

About this clonotype itself: At one end, the junction sequence differs from germline, possibly due to a read error. This chain joins TRBV9 and TRBJ2-2; possibly TRBD2 for D (5 bases). This CDR3 contains 17 residues. Germline-derived CDR1 and CDR2 are SGDLS and YYNGEE. The CDR3 region is CASTVDGVGDTPGELFF. The CDR3 nucleotides are TGTGCCAGCACCGTAGACGGGGTGGGAGACACGCCCGGGGAGCTGTTTTTT. The variable domain in full, completed from reference TRBV9 and TRBJ2-2, reads DSGVTQTPKHLITATGQRVTLRCSPRSGDLSVYWYQQSLDQGLQFLIQYYNGEERAKGNILERFSAQQFPDLHSELNLSSLELGDSALYFCASTVDGVGDTPGELFFGEGSRLTVL.

V gene TRBV10-3 combines with J gene TRBJ1-2, with D uncertain. The CDR3 length is 15 residues. The germline V gene encodes CDR1 ENHRY and CDR2 SYGVKD. Trimming took off 0 bases at V and 2 bases at J, with 10 bases between the two ends. The CDR3 nucleotides are TGTGCCATCAGTGAGTCGGACGGGCGAAACTATGGCTACACCTTC. Protein product: CAISESDGRNYGYTF.

This clonotype has just a few counts. The chain recombines TRBV6-1 with TRBJ2-1; D is perhaps TRBD1 or TRBD2 (5 bases each). This CDR3 is 15 amino acids long. The germline V gene encodes CDR1 MNHNS and CDR2 SASEGT. V dropped 7 bases and J dropped 7 bases, with 20 bases sitting between them. CDR3 amino acids: CASITDSWGSNEQFF. CDR3 sequence (DNA): TGTGCCAGCATTACCGACTCCTGGGGGAGTAATGAGCAGTTCTTC.

The sample holds many counts of this clonotype. The chain combines TRBV6-2 or TRBV6-3 with TRBJ2-7; D ambiguous. The CDR3 loop spans 12 amino acids. Trimming removed 5 bases from V and 7 bases from J, with 12 bases in between. Germline V gene sequence: CDR1 MNHEY, CDR2 SVGEGT. Here the CDR3 reads CASSHGRREQYF. In nucleotides, the CDR3 is TGTGCCAGCAGTCACGGCCGCCGGGAGCAGTACTTC.

This clonotype was seen once. CDR3 in amino acids: CASSRGLAGGRWEQYF. CDR3 coding DNA: TGCGCCAGCAGCCGCGGACTAGCGGGAGGGAGGTGGGAGCAGTACTTC. The chain has TRBV4-3 and TRBJ2-7; 15 bases match TRBD2. Germline V gene lookup returns CDR1 LGHNA and CDR2 YSLEER. The CDR3 runs to 16 residues. The ends lost 4 bases at V and 7 bases at J; junction bases unmatched: 8.

There are a few counts of this clonotype. The chain combines TRBV20-1 with TRBJ2-1, with TRBD2 identical over 9 bases. The CDR3 extends over 14 amino acids. The germline V gene encodes CDR1 DFQATT and CDR2 SNEGSKA (reference sequence). V shed 3 bases, J shed 9 bases, and the junction held 9 bases outside the gene matches. The CDR3 is CSARRSGRGAEQFF. The CDR3 DNA is TGCAGTGCTAGGCGTAGCGGGAGAGGCGCTGAGCAGTTCTTC.

This clonotype has just a few counts. The chain is built from TRBV16 and TRBJ2-7, with D maybe TRBD1 (6 bases). The CDR3 consists of 14 residues. Germline CDR1 reads KGHSY; CDR2 reads FQNENV. The V and J ends lost 0 bases and 2 bases respectively, with 8 bases between them. CDR3 residues: CASSQSTGPYEQYF. CDR3 nucleotides: TGTGCCAGCAGCCAATCTACAGGGCCCTACGAGCAGTACTTC. Complete variable domain (other parts from reference TRBV16 and TRBJ2-7): GEEVAQTPKHLVRGEGQKAKLYCAPIKGHSYVFWYQQVLKNEFKFLISFQNENVFDETGMPKERFSAKCLPNSPCSLEIQATKLEDSAVYFCASSQSTGPYEQYFGPGTRLTVT.

This rearrangement joins TRBV6-5 to TRBJ1-2, with D possibly being TRBD1 (5 bases). V was cut by 4 bases and J by 4 bases, with 13 bases left in between. CDR1 is MNHEY and CDR2 is SVGAGI in the germline V gene. The CDR3 extends over 14 amino acids. CDR3 sequence reads: CASSSLGGIYGYTF. DNA for the CDR3: TGTGCCAGCAGTTCTCTTGGGGGAATCTATGGCTACACCTTC.

The gene calls are TRBV3-1 and TRBJ1-1; D is undetermined. The CDR3 sequence is 15 residues long. The V gene lost 4 bases and the J gene lost 2 bases, with 14 bases spanning the gap. In germline, CDR1 is LGHDT, CDR2 YNNKEL (reference sequence). CDR3 DNA: TGTGCCAGCAGCCCGACCGGGCGGCAAAACACTGAAGCTTTCTTT. Translated: CASSPTGRQNTEAFF.

The chain joins TRBV6-2 or TRBV6-3 to TRBJ2-7, with D possibly matching TRBD1 (6 bases). Germline CDR1 reads MNHEY; CDR2 reads SVGEGT. V was pared by 3 bases and J by 2 bases, with 14 bases between. The CDR3 is 15 residues long. The CDR3 DNA reads TGTGCCAGCAGTTATGATCGAGACAGGACCTACGAGCAGTACTTC. This encodes CASSYDRDRTYEQYF.

This clonotype was recorded a few times. J is TRBJ1-1 and V is TRBV6-1; 7 bases are shared with TRBD1. V lost 6 bases to trimming and J lost 3 bases; unmatched junction nucleotides: 10. This CDR3 region has 15 residues. Looked up from germline, CDR1 is MNHNS and CDR2 is SASEGT. CDR3 in amino acids: CASSRGSGGDTEAFF. The CDR3 bases are TGTGCCAGCAGCCGCGGATCAGGGGGGGACACTGAAGCTTTCTTT.

The V and J genes are TRBV24-1 and TRBJ2-1, with 7 bases lining up with TRBD1. The ends lost 9 bases at V and 2 bases at J; junction bases unmatched: 12. CDR1 is KGHDR, CDR2 SFDVKD, per germline. The CDR3 sequence is 16 residues long. CDR3 sequence reads: CATGLRGGFTYNEQFF. The CDR3 DNA is TGTGCCACCGGGCTCAGAGGGGGCTTCACCTACAATGAGCAGTTCTTC.

This clonotype was seen a handful of times. The chain joins TRBV27 to TRBJ1-1; a possible D gene is TRBD1 (6 bases). This CDR3 is 14 amino acids long. Germline V gene data show CDR1 as MNHEY and CDR2 as SMNVEV (reference sequence). Trimming shortened V by 5 bases and J by 3 bases, and 13 bases separated the two germline ends. The CDR3 coding sequence is TGTGCCAGCAGTGGTCAGAGGGGGGACACTGAAGCTTTCTTT. Translating it yields CASSGQRGDTEAFF.

This clonotype showed up just a few times. The chain couples TRBV7-2 to TRBJ2-2; D might be TRBD1 or TRBD2, each matching 6 bases. V was clipped by 2 bases and J by 6 bases, with 16 bases between them. Germline V gene sequence: CDR1 SGHTA, CDR2 FQGNSA. This CDR3 is 16 amino acids long. CDR3 bases: TGTGCCAGCAGCTTATTGTCTAGTGGGGGGCCCGGGGAGCTGTTTTTT. As protein: CASSLLSSGGPGELFF.

The table lists this clonotype with a few counts. The rearrangement joins TRBV29-1 to TRBJ1-1; possible D gene TRBD1, 6 bases. From germline, CDR1 is SQVTM and CDR2 ANQGSEA. The CDR3 spans 14 residues. The V gene lost 7 bases and the J gene lost 1 base, with 16 bases spanning the gap. The CDR3 coding sequence is TGCAGCGCCAGATTCACGACAGGGAACACTGAAGCTTTCTTT. It is translated as CSARFTTGNTEAFF.

The sample holds many counts of this clonotype. The J gene is TRBJ1-5, the V gene TRBV28; D is unresolved. Germline loops: CDR1 MDHEN, CDR2 SYDVKM. V lost 2 bases to trimming and J lost 0 bases, with 8 bases between them. CDR3 length: 15 amino acids. The CDR3 region has the DNA TGTGCCAGCAGTTTACCGGGCAATAGCAATCAGCCCCAGCATTTT. Translating it yields CASSLPGNSNQPQHF.

This chain joins TRBV4-3 and TRBJ2-7, with TRBD1 matching over 8 bases. The V segment lost 0 bases and the J segment 2 bases; nucleotides outside the gene matches: 3. Germline V gene data show CDR1 as LGHNA and CDR2 as YSLEER. The CDR3 spans 15 residues. CDR3 in amino acids: CASSQETGVTYEQYF. CDR3 DNA sequence: TGCGCCAGCAGCCAAGAGACAGGGGTGACCTACGAGCAGTACTTC.

This chain connects TRBV19 to TRBJ2-7; D possibly corresponds to TRBD1 (5 bases). CDR1 LNHDA and CDR2 SQIVND come from the germline V gene (reference sequence). The CDR3 covers 15 residues. V was cut by 5 bases and J by 4 bases, with 18 bases left in between. CDR3 sequence: CASSLDSSGPYEQYF. The CDR3 nucleotides are TGTGCCAGTAGTCTTGACAGTTCTGGCCCGTACGAGCAGTACTTC.

On this clonotype: Sequence at one end of the junction differs from germline and may be a read error. This chain uses TRBV7-7 with TRBJ2-2; D is undetermined. Germline V CDR1 and CDR2: SSHAT, FNYEAQ (reference sequence). This CDR3 comprises 15 residues. Here the CDR3 reads CASRKGSLNTGELFF. In DNA, the CDR3 is TGTGCTAGCAGAAAAGGCTCTTTGAACACCGGGGAGCTGTTTTTT.

The CDR3 is CASSPSGTYDYEQFF. CDR3 DNA: TGTGCCAGCAGTCCGTCCGGGACTTACGATTATGAGCAGTTCTTC. This chain joins TRBV2 and TRBJ2-1; a possible D gene is TRBD2 (6 bases). The CDR3 length is 15 residues. The V and J ends lost 5 bases and 8 bases respectively, with 19 bases between them. CDR1 SNHLY and CDR2 FYNNEI come from the germline V gene.

With regard to this clonotype: One end of the junction does not line up with germline, which may come from a read error. The chain has TRBV12-3 or TRBV12-4 and TRBJ2-1; D remains unclear. The CDR3 length is 13 residues. CDR3 sequence reads: CPSSLTTNNEQFF. CDR3 bases: TGTCCCAGCAGTTTAACTACCAACAATGAGCAGTTCTTC.

In this sample, this clonotype turned up many times. This chain links TRBV27 with TRBJ2-3; 12 bases align to TRBD2. This CDR3 is 17 amino acids long. Per the germline V gene, CDR1 is MNHEY and CDR2 is SMNVEV (reference sequence). The trim removed 5 bases at V and 6 bases at J, leaving 12 bases unmatched. CDR3 nucleotide sequence: TGTGCCAGCAGTGCCCTCAGACTAGCGGGAGTTTCCGATACGCAGTATTTT. Protein product: CASSALRLAGVSDTQYF.

This clonotype was counted at least ten times. The chain is built from TRBV7-9 and TRBJ2-7; the match to TRBD2 covers 11 bases. This CDR3 region has 14 residues. The V segment lost 5 bases and the J segment 6 bases; nucleotides outside the gene matches: 6. Germline assignment: CDR1 SEHNR and CDR2 FQNEAQ (reference sequence). The CDR3 DNA is TGTGCCAGCAGCGCGACTAGCGGGACGGGCGAGCAGTACTTC. Translating gives CASSATSGTGEQYF.

This clonotype showed up just once. V is TRBV9 and J is TRBJ1-2; 9 nucleotides agree with TRBD1. The CDR3 is 15 amino acids. V lost 0 bases, J lost 3 bases, and 3 bases stayed unmatched. The germline V gene has CDR1 SGDLS and CDR2 YYNGEE. This CDR3 is CASSVAGTGHYGYTF. The CDR3 coding sequence is TGTGCCAGCAGCGTAGCGGGGACAGGGCACTATGGCTACACCTTC.

A few counts support this clonotype. The chain uses TRBV2 and TRBJ2-7, with TRBD1 identical over 8 bases. J was trimmed by 5 bases and V by 4 bases; bases with no gene match: 10. This CDR3 is 15 amino acids long. Looked up from germline, CDR1 is SNHLY and CDR2 is FYNNEI. The CDR3 loop reads CASSGTGTGGNEQYF. The CDR3 DNA reads as TGTGCCAGCAGTGGGACCGGCACAGGGGGAAACGAGCAGTACTTC.

The chain combines TRBV5-1 with TRBJ2-7, with 11 bases fitting TRBD1. V trimming: 4 bases; J trimming: 3 bases; junction bases outside the gene matches: 6. The length of the CDR3 is 15 residues. Germline V gene lookup returns CDR1 SGHRS and CDR2 YFSETQ. The CDR3 bases are TGCGCCAGCAGCATAAGCGGGACAGGGGGCTACGAGCAGTACTTC. It encodes CASSISGTGGYEQYF.

This clonotype was observed a handful of times. The chain couples TRBV3-1 to TRBJ2-7; no firm D call. The length of the CDR3 is 12 residues. Trimming took 1 base from V and 9 from J, leaving 10 bases between them. Germline V CDR1 and CDR2: LGHDT, YNNKEL (reference sequence). CDR3 in amino acids: CASSQVVSVQYF. In nucleotides, the CDR3 is TGTGCCAGCAGCCAAGTCGTCAGCGTGCAGTACTTC.

The chain has TRBV28 and TRBJ1-5; tentative D call: TRBD1 (5 bases). This CDR3 has 16 residues. V lost 5 bases, J lost 1 base, and 15 bases lay in between. Germline V gene data show CDR1 as MDHEN and CDR2 as SYDVKM. The CDR3 DNA reads as TGTGCCAGCAGTCCGAGGGACTACTCAAGCAATCAGCCCCAGCATTTT. Its protein product is CASSPRDYSSNQPQHF. The full variable domain, rest sourced from reference TRBV28 and TRBJ1-5, is DVKVTQSSRYLVKRTGEKVFLECVQDMDHENMFWYRQDPGLGLRLIYFSYDVKMKEKGDIPEGYSVSREKKERFSLILESASTNQTSMYLCASSPRDYSSNQPQHFGDGTRLSIL.

This clonotype was seen repeatedly, ten times or more. The chain uses TRBV7-9 and TRBJ2-7, with D perhaps matching TRBD2 (5 bases). CDR3 length: 15 amino acids. The ends were cut back, 5 bases at V and 0 bases at J, with 14 bases in the middle. The V gene's germline CDR1 is SEHNR and CDR2 FQNEAQ (reference sequence). DNA of the CDR3: TGTGCCAGCAGCCGAGACTACCCGGGCTCCTACGAGCAGTACTTC. As protein: CASSRDYPGSYEQYF.

Turning to this clonotype: A junction end diverges from the germline sequence, so it may reflect a read error. This chain links TRBV2 with TRBJ1-6; 7 bases agree with TRBD1. This CDR3 comprises 15 residues. Germline values: CDR1 SNHLY, CDR2 FYNNEI. The CDR3 DNA follows: TGTGCCAGCAGCCAGGGGGACAGCAATAATTCACCCCACCACTTT. This sequence encodes CASSQGDSNNSPHHF.

This clonotype was counted a few times. V is TRBV24-1 and J is TRBJ2-7; possible D gene TRBD2, 6 bases. V shed 5 bases and J shed 6 bases, with 13 bases lying between them. The CDR3 has 13 residues. CDR1 KGHDR and CDR2 SFDVKD come from the germline V gene. In DNA, the CDR3 is TGTGCCACCAGTGCCGTTGGGGGAGGCGAGCAGTACTTC. Amino acids: CATSAVGGGEQYF.